These T cell receptor beta chains were read from a single sample in a study of OX40 agonist ivuxolimab in advanced cancers. Generated by immunoSEQ multiplex PCR, the TCRdb table keeps only in-frame clones and is missing some. The repertoire consists of around 43,000 clones, with about 90% occurring once and the leading ten covering about a sixth. This material consisted of CD4+ or CD8+ T cells sorted from blood, taken in a trial of the OX40 agonist ivuxolimab. These receptors came from an adult with an advanced solid tumor such as melanoma, head and neck, liver or kidney cancer. Each CDR3 is given with its conserved first and last residue. Fields, in order: clone size, J gene, V gene, D gene, CDR3 DNA, CDR3 protein. A D gene is named only where the DNA matches it firmly. Part of the rows lack a size; the others show once, few, many or a class for expanded clones.

clone size: -; J gene: TRBJ2-2; V gene: TRBV7-9; D gene: -; CDR3 DNA: TGTGCCAGCAGCTTAGCAGGGTCGGGGGAGCTGTTTTTT; CDR3 protein: CASSLAGSGELFF
clone size: -; J gene: TRBJ2-7; V gene: TRBV4-1; D gene: -; CDR3 DNA: TGCGCCAGCAGCCATCGGACGTCCTACGAGCAGTACTTC; CDR3 protein: CASSHRTSYEQYF
clone size: -; J gene: TRBJ2-7; V gene: TRBV2; D gene: -; CDR3 DNA: TGTGCCAGCAGTGACTGGGGTCCAACCTACGAGCAGTACTTC; CDR3 protein: CASSDWGPTYEQYF
clone size: once; J gene: TRBJ1-2; V gene: TRBV4-2; D gene: -; CDR3 DNA: TGTGCCAGCAGCCAAGAAGCAGGATCCTTGTCGTATGGCTACACCTTC; CDR3 protein: CASSQEAGSLSYGYTF
clone size: -; J gene: TRBJ2-7; V gene: TRBV27; D gene: -; CDR3 DNA: TGTGCCAGCAGTTCGGGACTCTCCTACGAGCAGTACTTC; CDR3 protein: CASSSGLSYEQYF
clone size: -; J gene: TRBJ1-1; V gene: TRBV10-3; D gene: -; CDR3 DNA: TGTGCCATCCAGACAGGAGCAGCCACTGAAGCTTTCTTT; CDR3 protein: CAIQTGAATEAFF
clone size: -; J gene: TRBJ2-2; V gene: TRBV5-6; D gene: -; CDR3 DNA: TGTGCCAGCAGCTTGGATTGGGGGGCGAGCACCGGGGAGCTGTTTTTT; CDR3 protein: CASSLDWGASTGELFF
clone size: -; J gene: TRBJ1-1; V gene: TRBV5-1; D gene: TRBD1; CDR3 DNA: TGCGCCAGCAGCTGGGAGGGGGCGAACACTGAAGCTTTCTTT; CDR3 protein: CASSWEGANTEAFF
clone size: -; J gene: TRBJ1-4; V gene: TRBV28; D gene: TRBD1; CDR3 DNA: TGTGCCGGCAGTCCGGACAGGGGGCCTGAAAAACTGTTTTTT; CDR3 protein: CAGSPDRGPEKLFF
clone size: -; J gene: TRBJ1-2; V gene: TRBV5-1; D gene: TRBD1; CDR3 DNA: TGCGCCAGCAGCTATTGGACAGGGGCAAACTATGGCTACACCTTC; CDR3 protein: CASSYWTGANYGYTF
clone size: -; J gene: TRBJ2-3; V gene: TRBV9; D gene: TRBD2; CDR3 DNA: TGTGCCAGCAGCGTAGAGACCGGGGGGGCCAGTTCTACGCAGTATTTT; CDR3 protein: CASSVETGGASSTQYF
clone size: -; J gene: TRBJ1-6; V gene: TRBV4-1; D gene: TRBD1; CDR3 DNA: TGCGCCAGCAGCCAAGATAGACAGGGGCGTAATTCACCCCTCCACTTT; CDR3 protein: CASSQDRQGRNSPLHF
clone size: -; J gene: TRBJ2-7; V gene: TRBV11-2; D gene: TRBD2; CDR3 DNA: TGTGCCAGCAGCAACTCGGGACTAGCGGGATCCTACGAGCAGTACTTC; CDR3 protein: CASSNSGLAGSYEQYF
clone size: -; J gene: TRBJ2-7; V gene: TRBV5-1; D gene: -; CDR3 DNA: TGCGCCAGCAGAGCCCGGGACGCGAGGACCCACGAGCAGTACTTC; CDR3 protein: CASRARDARTHEQYF
clone size: -; J gene: TRBJ2-7; V gene: TRBV5-1; D gene: -; CDR3 DNA: TGCGCCAGCAGCCCCCGTAGGGGCGAGCAGTACTTC; CDR3 protein: CASSPRRGEQYF
clone size: -; J gene: TRBJ1-3; V gene: TRBV7-9; D gene: TRBD1; CDR3 DNA: TGTGCCAGCAGCACGACAGGGTCCGGAAACACCATATATTTT; CDR3 protein: CASSTTGSGNTIYF
clone size: -; J gene: TRBJ2-7; V gene: TRBV5-5; D gene: -; CDR3 DNA: TGTGCCAGCAGTTCTGACAGGGGACTATTCTACGAGCAGTACTTC; CDR3 protein: CASSSDRGLFYEQYF
clone size: -; J gene: TRBJ2-1; V gene: TRBV4-1; D gene: TRBD1; CDR3 DNA: TGCGCCAGCAGCCAACTCCGGACAGGGGGCTCAGATGAGCAGTTCTTC; CDR3 protein: CASSQLRTGGSDEQFF
clone size: -; J gene: TRBJ1-1; V gene: TRBV6-6; D gene: TRBD1; CDR3 DNA: TGTGCCAGCAGGCCCGGACAGGCGGGGTCTGAAGCTTTCTTT; CDR3 protein: CASRPGQAGSEAFF
clone size: -; J gene: TRBJ2-7; V gene: TRBV6-6; D gene: -; CDR3 DNA: TGTGCCAGCAGTTACTACCAGGGCAACGAGCAGTACTTC; CDR3 protein: CASSYYQGNEQYF
clone size: -; J gene: TRBJ2-2; V gene: TRBV9; D gene: TRBD2; CDR3 DNA: TGTGCCAGCAGCGCCGGGACTAGTATCACCGGGGAGCTGTTTTTT; CDR3 protein: CASSAGTSITGELFF
clone size: -; J gene: TRBJ1-3; V gene: TRBV11-2; D gene: TRBD1; CDR3 DNA: TGTGCCAGCAGCTTAGGAGGGAGGGACAGCTCTGGAAACACCATATATTTT; CDR3 protein: CASSLGGRDSSGNTIYF
clone size: -; J gene: TRBJ2-3; V gene: TRBV6-1; D gene: TRBD2; CDR3 DNA: TGTGCCAGCGGAGCGGGGGGTCACACAGATACGCAGTATTTT; CDR3 protein: CASGAGGHTDTQYF
clone size: -; J gene: TRBJ2-1; V gene: TRBV5-6; D gene: TRBD2; CDR3 DNA: TGTGCCAGCAGCCTTGATAGGGGACTAGCTAGGAGTGAGGTCTTC; CDR3 protein: CASSLDRGLARSEVF
clone size: -; J gene: TRBJ1-3; V gene: TRBV6-5; D gene: TRBD1; CDR3 DNA: TGTGCCAGCAGCCACAGGGGGGCTGACACCATATATTTT; CDR3 protein: CASSHRGADTIYF
clone size: medium-sized; J gene: TRBJ1-2; V gene: TRBV10-3; D gene: -; CDR3 DNA: TGTGCCATCAGTGAGTCAGGGAACTATGGCTACACCTTC; CDR3 protein: CAISESGNYGYTF
clone size: -; J gene: TRBJ2-2; V gene: TRBV7-3; D gene: -; CDR3 DNA: TGTGCCAGCAGCTTAACGGCAATCCCAACCGGGGAGCTGTTTTTT; CDR3 protein: CASSLTAIPTGELFF
clone size: -; J gene: TRBJ2-7; V gene: TRBV27; D gene: -; CDR3 DNA: TGTGCCAGCAGTCCCTCTCGGGGAGATCGAGCGACCTACGAGCAGTACTTC; CDR3 protein: CASSPSRGDRATYEQYF
clone size: once; J gene: TRBJ2-1; V gene: TRBV6-1; D gene: TRBD2; CDR3 DNA: TGTGCCAGCAGTGAATGGGGATTTGGGCTAGCGGGAGTCAATGAGCAGTTCTTC; CDR3 protein: CASSEWGFGLAGVNEQFF
clone size: once; J gene: TRBJ2-1; V gene: TRBV15; D gene: -; CDR3 DNA: TGTGCCACCAGCAGAAAGGTCGCAGCTTACAATGAGCAGTTCTTC; CDR3 protein: CATSRKVAAYNEQFF
clone size: -; J gene: TRBJ2-2; V gene: TRBV6-4; D gene: -; CDR3 DNA: TGTGCCAGCAGTGAGGCTAGCCCCGGGGAGCTGTTTTTT; CDR3 protein: CASSEASPGELFF
clone size: few; J gene: TRBJ1-4; V gene: TRBV5-6; D gene: TRBD1; CDR3 DNA: TGTGCCAGCAGCACGGGACAGTTCGCAACTAATGAAAAACTGTTTTTT; CDR3 protein: CASSTGQFATNEKLFF
clone size: -; J gene: TRBJ1-1; V gene: TRBV6-1; D gene: -; CDR3 DNA: TGTGCCAGCAGTCAGCTGTGGGCTGAAGCTTTCTTT; CDR3 protein: CASSQLWAEAFF
clone size: -; J gene: TRBJ1-1; V gene: TRBV5-5; D gene: TRBD1; CDR3 DNA: TGTGCCAGCAATTATAACGGACAGGGGGTTGGTCGAGCTTTCTTT; CDR3 protein: CASNYNGQGVGRAFF
clone size: -; J gene: TRBJ2-1; V gene: TRBV6-4; D gene: TRBD2; CDR3 DNA: TGTGCCAGCAGTGACTCCGGAGCGGGAGGGGCGGATGAGCAGTTCTTC; CDR3 protein: CASSDSGAGGADEQFF
clone size: -; J gene: TRBJ1-1; V gene: TRBV9; D gene: -; CDR3 DNA: TGTGCCAGCAGCGGTAACCAGGGAGGTAGTGAAGCTTTCTTT; CDR3 protein: CASSGNQGGSEAFF
clone size: -; J gene: TRBJ2-1; V gene: TRBV9; D gene: TRBD2; CDR3 DNA: TGTGCCAGCAGCGTCCCCCTAGCGGGGGATGACAATGAGCAGTTCTTC; CDR3 protein: CASSVPLAGDDNEQFF
clone size: few; J gene: TRBJ1-1; V gene: TRBV7-9; D gene: TRBD1; CDR3 DNA: TGTGCCAGCACGACAGGGGACAACACTGAAGCTTTCTTT; CDR3 protein: CASTTGDNTEAFF
clone size: -; J gene: TRBJ2-5; V gene: TRBV6-6; D gene: -; CDR3 DNA: TGTGCCAGCAGTTGGCGTTACCAAGAGACCCAGTACTTC; CDR3 protein: CASSWRYQETQYF
clone size: -; J gene: TRBJ1-1; V gene: TRBV11-2; D gene: -; CDR3 DNA: TGTGCCAGCACTCTAACAGGGACCAACACTGAAGCTTTCTTT; CDR3 protein: CASTLTGTNTEAFF
clone size: -; J gene: TRBJ2-7; V gene: TRBV4-1; D gene: -; CDR3 DNA: TGCGCCAGCAGCCAAAAATCCGGGACTGACATTTACGAGCAGTACTTC; CDR3 protein: CASSQKSGTDIYEQYF
clone size: -; J gene: TRBJ1-4; V gene: TRBV10-1; D gene: -; CDR3 DNA: TGCGCCAGCAGTGCAGGAGAGTTCGATGATGAAAAACTGTTTTTT; CDR3 protein: CASSAGEFDDEKLFF
clone size: -; J gene: TRBJ1-1; V gene: TRBV11-2; D gene: TRBD1; CDR3 DNA: TGTGCCAGCAGCCCGGGGACAGGGGGCGTTCCGAACACTGAAGCTTTCTTT; CDR3 protein: CASSPGTGGVPNTEAFF